This TCR beta chain appears in the sequencing data of a study of chemoradiotherapy in HPV16-positive cancers. Clones were sequenced by immunoSEQ multiplex PCR, and TCRdb holds only the in-frame ones, with some missing. The sample lists around 30,000 clones; around 89% were seen once. Looked up from germline, CDR1 is SGHNT and CDR2 is YYREEE (reference sequence). V lost 0 bases and J lost 1, with 7 bases in between. This CDR3 spans 14 amino acids. This sequence joins TRBV5-4 and TRBJ1-1, with no clear D. The TCR comes from a human donor with HPV-associated anogenital cancer. Sample: blood, taken from a patient who underwent chemoradiotherapy. CDR3 loop: CASSLARENTEAFF. As DNA, the CDR3 is TGTGCCAGCAGCTTGGCCCGGGAGAACACTGAAGCTTTCTTT.